This section outlines one T cell receptor (beta chain) sequence together with its context. The data stem from a study of cytomegalovirus exposure and HLA in healthy donors. About the study: According to later analysis, the same platform produced the 120 validation and about 700 first-cohort repertoires.

TCRdb's table, derived via immunoSEQ multiplex PCR, lists solely in-frame clones and lacks some. This table holds around 60,000 clones, 90% to 96% found once. Germline values: CDR1 SGHVS, CDR2 FQNEAQ. This CDR3 is built from 15 residues. J was trimmed by 7 bases and V by 3 bases; bases with no gene match: 8. The chain combines TRBV7-8 with TRBJ2-7, with TRBD1 identical over 11 bases. The sequenced sample consisted of PBMCs. The sequence came from a woman under 30 in good health and CMV-seronegative. The CDR3 DNA sequence: TGTGCCAGCAGCTTCTCCGGACAGGGGGCGGGGGAGCAGTACTTC. Its translation: CASSFSGQGAGEQYF.